The clone carrying this TCR beta chain turned up a few times. These data come from a study of T-cell reconstitution after alpha-beta-depleted transplantation in children. Preparation of the TCRbeta library was carried out with unique molecular identifiers. TCRdb re-called the PCR reads with MiXCR, one entry per CDR3 protein. The data show 190,000 or so distinct CDR3 sequences, approximately 6.6% seen once. V gave up 3 bases and J gave up 2 bases, with 10 bases separating them. The CDR3 length is 14 residues. The germline V gene has CDR1 LGHDT and CDR2 YNNKEL (reference sequence). Sequences were derived from PBMCs from the stem cell graft donor, sampled from the stem cell graft. The chain links TRBV3-1 to TRBJ1-1, with a tentative D call TRBD1 (5 bases). The receptor was isolated from a human donor who donated a stem cell graft to a child with Wiskott-Aldrich syndrome. The DNA of the CDR3 is TGTGCCAGCAGCCACTGGGACCTTAACACTGAAGCTTTCTTT. As protein: CASSHWDLNTEAFF.